The 30 T cell receptor beta chains below were found in one sample sequenced in a study of regulatory T cells in long-lasting Graves disease. Construction of TCR beta libraries relied on iRepertoire HTBI primers and on Arm-PCR targeting CDR3 regions. TCRdb used MiXCR to reprocess the multiplex PCR reads, holding one entry per CDR3 protein. The profile shows over 300,000 distinct CDR3 sequences, roughly a fifth of them singletons. Regarding time point: persistent/refractory GD, antithyroid drugs over 5 years with positive TRAb. Following extraction of RNA from PBMCs, that RNA was used to make the TCR library. Here the sequenced sample was peripheral blood mononuclear cells (PBMCs), taken when the disease was refractory, from a patient treated with antithyroid drugs. The receptors derive from a female donor with Graves disease.

There are a few counts of this clonotype. V gene TRBV3-1 combines with J gene TRBJ1-1; TRBD1 might be the D (6 bases). The CDR3 has 17 residues. Trimming removed 2 bases at V and 4 bases at J, with 20 bases between. CDR1 is LGHDT and CDR2 is YNNKEL in the germline V gene (reference sequence). The chain's CDR3 is CASSQSPLRGRATEAFF. The CDR3 coding sequence is TGTGCCAGCAGCCAATCACCGCTCAGGGGTAGGGCCACTGAAGCTTTCTTT.

This clonotype was recorded a few times. The rearrangement uses TRBV11-2 and TRBJ2-2; D not resolved. Per the germline V gene, CDR1 is SGHAT and CDR2 is FQNNGV. This CDR3 spans 11 amino acids. The V end lost 5 bases, the J end lost 6 bases, and 4 bases lay between the germline ends. The CDR3: CASSPSGELFF. CDR3 in DNA: TGTGCCAGCAGCCCTTCCGGGGAGCTGTTTTTT.

This clonotype was seen only a few times. This chain joins TRBV19 and TRBJ1-3; no clear D gene. Germline assignment: CDR1 LNHDA and CDR2 SQIVND (reference sequence). This CDR3 is 14 amino acids long. Trimming cost V 6 bases and J 0 bases, with 9 bases left between them. The CDR3 protein is CASSTLHSGNTIYF. CDR3 in DNA: TGTGCCAGTAGCACTCTTCACTCTGGAAACACCATATATTTT.

This clonotype occurred once. A much larger clone lies a single base off, so this may be a read error. The J gene is TRBJ2-5, the V gene TRBV24-1, with a weak D call TRBD2 (5 bases). CDR1 is KGHDR and CDR2 is SFDVKD in the germline V gene. The CDR3 runs 14 residues. CDR3: CVTKVGEPWETQYF. Written as DNA, the CDR3 is TGTGTCACCAAAGTGGGAGAACCCTGGGAGACCCAGTACTTC.

The genes are TRBV11-2 and TRBJ2-2, with TRBD1 identical over 7 bases. This CDR3 is built from 16 residues. Trimming cost V 2 bases and J 5 bases; bases outside gene matches: 8. The germline gives CDR1 SGHAT, CDR2 FQNNGV. CDR3 DNA sequence: TGTGCCAGCAGCTTACAGGGGGAACTGTGGACCGGGGAGCTGTTTTTT. Translating gives CASSLQGELWTGELFF.

The gene calls are TRBV20-1 and TRBJ1-2; D is ambiguous. The CDR3 has 15 residues. The ends were cut back, 0 bases at V and 6 bases at J, with 17 bases in the middle. Germline CDR1 and CDR2: DFQATT and SNEGSKA (reference sequence). Written as DNA, the CDR3 is TGCAGTGCTAGAGAACCAACGGCCTTTATGGATGGCTACACCTTC. Its translation: CSAREPTAFMDGYTF.

In its sample, this clonotype was seen many times. The genes are TRBV4-1 and TRBJ2-7; D is perhaps TRBD1 or TRBD2 (5 bases each). From germline, CDR1 is MGHRA and CDR2 YSYEKL. The CDR3 covers 14 residues. The V and J ends lost 2 bases and 2 bases respectively, with 10 bases between them. The CDR3 DNA reads as TGCGCCAGCAGCCAATTAGGGGAGACCTACGAGCAGTACTTC. It codes for CASSQLGETYEQYF.

The chain employs TRBV7-2 and TRBJ2-7; 7 bases fit TRBD1. CDR3 size: 16 residues. Germline lookup yields CDR1 SGHTA and CDR2 FQGNSA. The trim removed 0 bases at V and 2 bases at J, leaving 7 bases unmatched. In DNA form, the CDR3 reads TGTGCCAGCAGCTTAGCGCTGCGACAGGGAACCTACGAGCAGTACTTC. Translation: CASSLALRQGTYEQYF.

The rearrangement uses TRBV7-9 and TRBJ1-3; D not certain. The germline CDR1 and CDR2 sequences are SEHNR and FQNEAQ (reference sequence). The CDR3 covers 13 residues. Between the trimmed V and J ends, which lost 8 bases and 4 bases, there was a span of 12 bases. DNA of the CDR3: TGTGCCAGCCGGTCGGGCTGGGGAAACACCATATATTTT. Its protein product is CASRSGWGNTIYF.

Ten or more counts support this clonotype. CDR3 sequence reads: CASSLARGGGYGYTF. In DNA, the CDR3 is TGTGCCAGCAGCTTGGCCCGGGGGGGGGGCTATGGCTACACCTTC. The rearrangement links TRBV7-2 to TRBJ1-2; weak D call: TRBD1 (5 bases). The CDR3 totals 15 residues. In germline, CDR1 is SGHTA, CDR2 FQGNSA. V was pared by 3 bases and J by 4 bases, with 15 bases between.

To note about this clonotype: Being one base from a much bigger clone, this may be a read error. The chain has TRBV6-5 and TRBJ1-2, with unresolved D. Germline CDR1 reads MNHEY; CDR2 reads SVGAGI. The length of the CDR3 is 13 residues. V was shortened by 2 bases and J by 11 bases, with 15 bases between the two germline ends. Here the CDR3 DNA reads TGTGCCAGCAGTTACCGACACGGTTTAACTTACACCTTC. It codes for CASSYRHGLTYTF.

This clonotype has only a few counts. Just one base apart from a much larger clone, this may be a read error. The chain recombines TRBV2 with TRBJ1-1, with D unclear. CDR1 SNHLY and CDR2 FYNNEI come from the germline V gene. The CDR3 has 13 amino acids. The CDR3: CASNEGLNTEASF. DNA for the CDR3: TGTGCCAGCAACGAAGGTCTAAACACTGAAGCTTCCTTT. The full variable domain, rest sourced from reference TRBV2 and TRBJ1-1, is EPEVTQTPSHQVTQMGQEVILRCVPISNHLYFYWYRQILGQKVEFLVSFYNNEISEKSEIFDDQFSVERPDGSNFTLKIRSTKLEDSAMYFCASNEGLNTEASFGQGTRLTVV.

Ten or more counts support this clonotype. The CDR3 DNA is TGTGCCAGCAGTCTCACAGGGGAAGTAGATGGCTACACCTTC. The encoded protein is CASSLTGEVDGYTF. The genes are TRBV28 and TRBJ1-2, with 7 bases lining up with TRBD1. Trimming at V came to 5 bases and at J to 6 bases, leaving 9 bases not matched to a gene. Germline V CDR1 and CDR2: MDHEN, SYDVKM. The CDR3 is 14 residues long.

In this sample, this clonotype turned up once. This could be a read error, since a much larger clone is one nucleotide away. The gene calls are TRBV12-3 or TRBV12-4 and TRBJ2-5; 14 positions match TRBD2. The ends lost 6 bases at V and 2 bases at J; junction bases unmatched: 8. This CDR3 is built from 17 residues. The CDR3: CASSTGTSGGRQETQYF. The CDR3 DNA reads TGTGCCAGCAGCACCGGGACTAGCGGGGGTCGGCAAGAGACCCAGTACTTC.

This clonotype was picked up many times. V usage is TRBV6-1 and J usage is TRBJ1-5; possible D gene TRBD1, 6 bases. Germline CDR1 and CDR2: MNHNS and SASEGT. V was shortened by 4 bases and J by 2 bases, with 15 bases between the two germline ends. CDR3 length: 16 amino acids. CDR3 bases: TGTGCCAGCAGTGTAGTGGCAGGGGATGGCAATCAGCCCCAGCATTTT. Translation: CASSVVAGDGNQPQHF.

The table lists this clonotype with many counts. The chain is built from TRBV18 and TRBJ1-1, with D perhaps matching TRBD1 (6 bases). V was trimmed by 3 bases and J by 4 bases, leaving 15 bases between them. This CDR3 is 15 amino acids long. Germline CDR1 and CDR2: KGHSH and LQKENI. In nucleotides, the CDR3 is TGTGCCAGCTCACCTATAGGGGGGACCGGCACTGAAGCTTTCTTT. This sequence encodes CASSPIGGTGTEAFF.

This clonotype was counted between two and nine times. The chain carries TRBV12-5 and TRBJ2-2; D is undetermined. Germline values: CDR1 LGHNT, CDR2 FRNRAP. V lost 6 bases to trimming and J lost 6 bases, with 8 bases between them. The CDR3 is 12 residues long. The CDR3 here is CASGQSPGELFF. CDR3 DNA: TGTGCTAGTGGCCAAAGTCCCGGGGAGCTGTTTTTT.

This clonotype has ten or more counts. V gene TRBV28 combines with J gene TRBJ1-1; TRBD1 might be the D (5 bases). This CDR3 comprises 14 residues. V was clipped by 6 bases and J by 0 bases, with 11 bases between them. Germline V gene lookup returns CDR1 MDHEN and CDR2 SYDVKM. Here the CDR3 DNA reads TGTGCCAGCAGACTAGGGACTCTGAACACTGAAGCTTTCTTT. This sequence encodes CASRLGTLNTEAFF.

This clonotype was recorded many times. The chain couples TRBV7-9 to TRBJ2-7, with a possible D match to TRBD1 (6 bases). This CDR3 contains 11 residues. The V end was cut by 6 bases, the J end by 10 bases, with 13 bases between. Germline V gene data show CDR1 as SEHNR and CDR2 as FQNEAQ (reference sequence). This CDR3 reads CASSSQGSQYF. The DNA for the CDR3 is TGTGCCAGCAGTTCGCAGGGGTCACAGTACTTC.

The chain joins TRBV20-1 to TRBJ1-1; D is perhaps TRBD1 (6 bases). Germline V CDR1 and CDR2: DFQATT, SNEGSKA (reference sequence). This CDR3 is built from 14 residues. Trimming took off 6 bases at V and 3 bases at J, with 17 bases between the two ends. For the CDR3, the DNA is TGCAGTGCCCCTCCGGGGGGCGCAGACACTGAAGCTTTCTTT. Translation: CSAPPGGADTEAFF.

There are many counts of this clonotype. The chain has TRBV28 and TRBJ1-5, with TRBD1 matching over 11 bases. V was pared by 10 bases and J by 0 bases, with 8 bases of the junction left unmatched. Germline V gives CDR1 MDHEN, CDR2 SYDVKM. CDR3 length: 16 amino acids. The CDR3 region is CAIPGQGDLSNQPQHF. The CDR3 nucleotides read TGTGCCATCCCGGGACAGGGGGATCTTAGCAATCAGCCCCAGCATTTT.

The rearrangement joins TRBV5-5 to TRBJ1-5; 11 bases match TRBD1. Germline CDR1 and CDR2: SGHKS and YYEKEE (reference sequence). The CDR3 totals 17 residues. Trimming cost V 0 bases and J 2 bases; bases outside gene matches: 4. The CDR3 is CASSLVGTGGGNQPQHF. Here the CDR3 DNA reads TGTGCCAGCAGCTTGGTTGGGACAGGGGGGGGCAATCAGCCCCAGCATTTT.

The chain employs TRBV4-1 and TRBJ1-5; a weak D match, TRBD1 (5 bases). The CDR3 runs to 19 residues. V gave up 2 bases and J gave up 4 bases, with 24 bases separating them. CDR1 MGHRA and CDR2 YSYEKL come from the germline V gene. The CDR3 nucleotides read TGCGCCAGCAGCCAAAGAGTAGCAGGGATCCCTCCCTCAAATCAGCCCCAGCATTTT. Translated, it gives CASSQRVAGIPPSNQPQHF.

The chain recombines TRBV5-6 with TRBJ2-5; 7 nucleotides align to TRBD1. The CDR3 is 15 residues long. The germline V gene encodes CDR1 SGHDT and CDR2 YYEEEE. The trim removed 0 bases at V and 2 bases at J, leaving 4 bases unmatched. CDR3 protein: CASSLGQGVQETQYF. The CDR3 DNA reads as TGTGCCAGCAGCTTGGGACAGGGTGTGCAAGAGACCCAGTACTTC.

This clonotype was picked up a small number of times. This rearrangement joins TRBV5-1 to TRBJ2-5; 8 nucleotides match TRBD1. Germline V gene sequence: CDR1 SGHRS, CDR2 YFSETQ. The J segment lost 5 bases and the V segment lost 3 bases, leaving 9 bases of the junction unmatched. This CDR3 spans 15 amino acids. For the CDR3, the DNA is TGCGCCAGCAGCTGGGGGACAGGTCGGGTGGAGACCCAGTACTTC. Its translation: CASSWGTGRVETQYF.

V usage is TRBV6-2 or TRBV6-3 and J usage is TRBJ2-6; possibly TRBD1 for D (5 bases). Trimming left V 2 bases short and J 0 bases short, with 14 bases between. Germline V CDR1 and CDR2: MNHEY, SVGEGT. CDR3 length: 18 amino acids. For the CDR3, the DNA is TGTGCCAGCAGTTACACCTCCGCAGGGCACTCTGGGGCCAACGTCCTGACTTTC. Residues: CASSYTSAGHSGANVLTF.

Many counts were recorded for this clonotype. The CDR3 loop reads CASSFLATALYGYTF. DNA of the CDR3: TGTGCCAGCAGTTTTTTGGCGACAGCACTCTATGGCTACACCTTC. The chain carries TRBV28 and TRBJ1-2, with TRBD1 as a possible D gene (5 bases). The CDR3 contains 15 residues. Trimming removed 3 bases from V and 4 bases from J, with 15 bases in between. Germline assignment: CDR1 MDHEN and CDR2 SYDVKM.

This clonotype was seen at least ten times. V usage is TRBV30 and J usage is TRBJ1-2; possible D gene TRBD1, 6 bases. The CDR3 totals 14 residues. Trimming removed 2 bases at V and 4 bases at J, with 14 bases between. CDR1 is GTSNPN, CDR2 SVGIG, per germline (reference sequence). The CDR3 DNA reads as TGTGCCTGGAGTCCTTGGACAGCTAGCTATGGCTACACCTTC. Translation: CAWSPWTASYGYTF.

This clonotype occurred many times. The chain recombines TRBV12-3 or TRBV12-4 with TRBJ1-2; 7 bases fit TRBD1. The CDR3 is 13 residues long. V shed 7 bases and J 2 bases; nucleotides not matched to a gene: 4. The CDR3, as DNA: TGTGCCAGCAATACAGGGGCGAACTATGGCTACACCTTC. Its translation: CASNTGANYGYTF.

The gene calls are TRBV19 and TRBJ1-2; weak D call: TRBD1 (5 bases). Between the trimmed V and J ends, which lost 7 bases and 6 bases, there was a span of 15 bases. Germline lookup yields CDR1 LNHDA and CDR2 SQIVND (reference sequence). The CDR3 spans 13 residues. Here the CDR3 reads CASIPGPRDGYTF. CDR3 nucleotide sequence: TGTGCCAGTATTCCGGGACCCCGGGATGGCTACACCTTC.